Presented here are 24 T cell receptor beta chains from one specimen sequenced in a study of beta chain features in type 1 diabetes. Expressed TCRB transcripts were sequenced because the entire RNA isolate underwent reverse transcription. Sequenced by immunoSEQ multiplex PCR; TCRdb stores in-frame clones only, minus some. Of approximately 150,000 clones detected, more than 9% appear once; the ten largest clones hold around 1.4%. The sample consisted of naive CD4+ T cells from blood. These receptors were collected from a young man in good health.

The sample holds a few counts of this clone. V is TRBV5-4 and J is TRBJ1-2, with D perhaps TRBD1 (6 bases). The CDR3 consists of 18 residues. V lost 3 bases and J 1 base, leaving 22 bases between the germline ends. Germline V gene data show CDR1 as SGHNT and CDR2 as YYREEE (reference sequence). CDR3 coding DNA: TGTGCCAGCAGCTCGGGGGGCGGGGTGTCAATCCGTAACTATGGCTACACCTTC. Its translation: CASSSGGGVSIRNYGYTF.

The chain has TRBV4-1 and TRBJ2-7; 7 bases agree with TRBD2. The CDR3 is made up of 13 amino acids. V dropped 4 bases and J dropped 7; count of bases not matched to a gene: 7. CDR1 and CDR2 from the germline V gene are MGHRA and YSYEKL. CDR3: CASSRWVGGEQYF. CDR3 nucleotides: TGCGCCAGCAGCCGGTGGGTCGGGGGGGAGCAGTACTTC.

The genes are TRBV7-8 and TRBJ2-1, with 8 bases matching TRBD2. Trimming removed 5 bases from V and 4 bases from J; junction bases left unmatched: 13. The CDR3 extends over 17 amino acids. Germline assignment: CDR1 SGHVS and CDR2 FQNEAQ. The CDR3, as DNA: TGTGCCAGCAGCGCCGACCCTGGCGGGGGGCGATACAATGAGCAGTTCTTC. Translating it yields CASSADPGGGRYNEQFF.

This clone has a handful of counts. CDR3 loop: CAWSVAGVSWTQYF. In nucleotides, the CDR3 is TGTGCCTGGAGCGTAGCGGGGGTTTCCTGGACCCAGTACTTC. This rearrangement joins TRBV30 to TRBJ2-5, with 9 bases aligning to TRBD2. The CDR3 extends over 14 amino acids. The trim removed 3 bases at V and 7 bases at J, leaving 9 bases unmatched. Germline CDR1 and CDR2: GTSNPN and SVGIG (reference sequence).

This chain connects TRBV5-4 to TRBJ1-4; 7 bases are a match to TRBD1. V trimming: 4 bases; J trimming: 0 bases; junction bases outside the gene matches: 3. The CDR3 has 15 residues. The germline CDR1 and CDR2 sequences are SGHNT and YYREEE (reference sequence). CDR3 in amino acids: CASSPTGSTNEKLFF. CDR3 in DNA: TGTGCCAGCAGCCCGACAGGGTCAACTAATGAAAAACTGTTTTTT.

The rearrangement uses TRBV30 and TRBJ2-5; 16 bases are a match to TRBD2. Germline loops: CDR1 GTSNPN, CDR2 SVGIG (reference sequence). The trim removed 2 bases at V and 5 bases at J, leaving 8 bases unmatched. The CDR3 extends over 17 amino acids. CDR3 in amino acids: CAWSSGTSGGAHETQYF. For the CDR3, the DNA is TGTGCCTGGAGTTCCGGGACTAGCGGGGGGGCCCACGAGACCCAGTACTTC.

The table lists this clone with many counts. V is TRBV19 and J is TRBJ2-7; TRBD1 might be the D (7 bases). V was shortened by 10 bases and J by 2 bases, with 15 bases between the two germline ends. The germline V gene encodes CDR1 LNHDA and CDR2 SQIVND (reference sequence). The CDR3 length is 13 residues. The CDR3, as DNA: TGTGCCACCTCACAGGGGAGGACCTACGAGCAGTACTTC. This codes for CATSQGRTYEQYF.

This clone was detected many times. V and J are TRBV10-3 and TRBJ2-1, with D possibly being TRBD2 (6 bases). CDR1 and CDR2 from the germline V gene are ENHRY and SYGVKD. This CDR3 region has 15 residues. V lost 7 bases to trimming and J lost 1 base, with 14 bases between them. The CDR3 coding sequence is TGTGCCATCAATGGGGGGACTGATTCCTACAATGAGCAGTTCTTC. The encoded protein is CAINGGTDSYNEQFF.

This clone has only a few counts. The V call is TRBV4-1, the J call TRBJ1-4; 7 positions match TRBD1. The trim removed 2 bases at V and 2 bases at J, leaving 8 bases unmatched. The CDR3 has 17 residues. CDR1 is MGHRA, CDR2 YSYEKL, per germline. In DNA, the CDR3 is TGCGCCAGCAGCCAACGGGTAGGGGGCTTTACTAATGAAAAACTGTTTTTT. Encoded protein: CASSQRVGGFTNEKLFF.

This clone was counted a few times. This chain joins TRBV9 and TRBJ2-3; 11 bases align to TRBD2. The ends lost 0 bases at V and 4 bases at J; junction bases unmatched: 7. The germline gives CDR1 SGDLS, CDR2 YYNGEE. The CDR3 is 17 amino acids. This chain's CDR3 is CASSVVYSGGAADTQYF. The CDR3 coding sequence is TGTGCCAGCAGCGTAGTTTATAGCGGGGGGGCCGCAGATACGCAGTATTTT.

This chain connects TRBV18 to TRBJ1-1; TRBD1 aligns across 10 bases. In germline, CDR1 is KGHSH, CDR2 LQKENI. This CDR3 is built from 14 residues. Trimming took 4 bases from V and 5 from J; bases not matched to a gene: 4. Written as DNA, the CDR3 is TGTGCCAGCTCACGACAGGGGGCGGGTACTGAAGCTTTCTTT. This translates into CASSRQGAGTEAFF.

This chain uses TRBV11-2 with TRBJ2-1; 10 nucleotides line up with TRBD2. There are 14 residues in the CDR3. Germline loops: CDR1 SGHAT, CDR2 FQNNGV. The trim removed 2 bases at V and 11 bases at J, leaving 6 bases unmatched. CDR3 sequence: CASSLSLAGDQQFF. DNA of the CDR3: TGTGCCAGCAGCTTAAGCCTAGCGGGGGACCAGCAGTTCTTC.

The chain carries TRBV7-2 and TRBJ2-5; 10 bases map to TRBD1. CDR3 length: 15 residues. V was clipped by 1 base and J by 7 bases; unmatched bases: 6. CDR1 and CDR2 from the germline V gene are SGHTA and FQGNSA. The CDR3 loop reads CASSLDRQGAVTQYF. CDR3 nucleotides: TGTGCCAGCAGCTTAGACCGACAGGGGGCCGTGACCCAGTACTTC.

The rearrangement links TRBV5-6 to TRBJ2-7; D is perhaps TRBD1 (5 bases). The germline V gene has CDR1 SGHDT and CDR2 YYEEEE. There are 14 residues in the CDR3. V shed 2 bases and J shed 4 bases, with 13 bases lying between them. CDR3 sequence (DNA): TGTGCCAGCAGCTTCTATGGCAGGGCATACGAGCAGTACTTC. Protein product: CASSFYGRAYEQYF.

The DNA for the CDR3 is TGTGCCAGTAGCAGTGGCCATCTAGCCGTCCATGGTAATGAGCAGTTCTTC. It codes for CASSSGHLAVHGNEQFF. The chain recombines TRBV19 with TRBJ2-1, with D possibly being TRBD2 (5 bases). CDR1 and CDR2 from the germline V gene are LNHDA and SQIVND (reference sequence). The germline V and J ends were trimmed by 6 bases and 7 bases, with 25 bases remaining between them. The CDR3 totals 17 residues.

V and J are TRBV2 and TRBJ2-5; 10 bases are shared with TRBD1. TRBJ2-7 explains the end of the DNA better; the J call may be wrong. The CDR3 covers 14 residues. The germline V gene has CDR1 SNHLY and CDR2 FYNNEI. CDR3: CASSAGQGSYEQYF. CDR3 coding DNA: TGTGCCAGCAGTGCGGGACAGGGGTCCTACGAGCAGTACTTC.

This chain links TRBV6-1 with TRBJ2-7, with TRBD1 matching 9 bases. Germline V gives CDR1 MNHNS, CDR2 SASEGT. J lost 3 bases, V lost 2 bases, and 5 bases had no gene match. The CDR3 runs 15 residues. The CDR3 protein is CASSEPGQGVYEQYF. CDR3 nucleotide sequence: TGTGCCAGCAGTGAACCGGGACAGGGTGTCTACGAGCAGTACTTC.

There are many counts of this clone. The V gene is TRBV29-1, the J gene TRBJ2-1, with 11 positions matching TRBD2. The CDR3 loop spans 15 amino acids. J lost 9 bases, V lost 2 bases, and 9 bases had no gene match. Germline CDR1 reads SQVTM; CDR2 reads ANQGSEA. The CDR3 reads CSVERGSGGAGEQFF. Here the CDR3 DNA reads TGCAGCGTTGAAAGAGGTAGCGGGGGGGCCGGTGAGCAGTTCTTC.

This clone was detected only a few times. This chain joins TRBV2 and TRBJ2-2, with 8 bases matching TRBD1. Losses at the gene ends were 1 base for V and 6 bases for J; bases not matched to a gene: 4. Per germline, CDR1 SNHLY and CDR2 FYNNEI. The CDR3 runs to 15 residues. The CDR3 region is CASSEGTGFAGELFF. Written as DNA, the CDR3 is TGTGCCAGCAGTGAAGGGACAGGGTTCGCCGGGGAGCTGTTTTTT.

In this sample, this clone turned up a few times. The genes are TRBV7-6 and TRBJ2-7; 8 nucleotides agree with TRBD1. V gave up 5 bases and J gave up 6 bases; unmatched junction bases: 15. Germline V gives CDR1 SGHVS, CDR2 FNYEAQ. CDR3 length equals 16 residues. CDR3 sequence (DNA): TGTGCCAGCAGCCCAACGCGAGGACAGGGCGCTACCGAGCAGTACTTC. The encoded protein is CASSPTRGQGATEQYF.

The gene calls are TRBV19 and TRBJ2-2, with TRBD1 identical over 7 bases. The CDR3 covers 14 residues. V lost 11 bases, J lost 0 bases, and 6 bases stayed unmatched. From germline, CDR1 is LNHDA and CDR2 SQIVND (reference sequence). The CDR3 DNA follows: TGTGCCGTGCCTACAGGGGCGAACACCGGGGAGCTGTTTTTT. The encoded protein is CAVPTGANTGELFF.

This chain's CDR3 is CASSQLRTGGNTIYF. DNA for the CDR3: TGCGCCAGCAGTCAGCTCAGGACAGGGGGAAACACCATATATTTT. The chain links TRBV23-1 to TRBJ1-3; 8 bases match TRBD1. TRBV23-1 is an ORF, and what it does is uncertain. This CDR3 region has 15 residues. The J segment lost 4 bases and the V segment lost 3 bases, leaving 5 bases of the junction unmatched.

The rearrangement links TRBV28 to TRBJ2-7; no reliable D call. Looked up from germline, CDR1 is MDHEN and CDR2 is SYDVKM. The CDR3 contains 14 residues. V dropped 6 bases and J dropped 4 bases, with 16 bases sitting between them. Here the CDR3 DNA reads TGTGCCAGCAGCGTCATAACTGCTTCTTACGAGCAGTACTTC. Protein sequence: CASSVITASYEQYF.

V gene TRBV7-2 combines with J gene TRBJ2-3; D is ambiguous. V dropped 1 base and J dropped 0 bases, with 8 bases sitting between them. In germline, CDR1 is SGHTA, CDR2 FQGNSA. The CDR3 consists of 15 residues. CDR3 sequence reads: CASSLERASTDTQYF. CDR3 DNA: TGTGCCAGCAGCTTAGAAAGAGCAAGCACAGATACGCAGTATTTT.